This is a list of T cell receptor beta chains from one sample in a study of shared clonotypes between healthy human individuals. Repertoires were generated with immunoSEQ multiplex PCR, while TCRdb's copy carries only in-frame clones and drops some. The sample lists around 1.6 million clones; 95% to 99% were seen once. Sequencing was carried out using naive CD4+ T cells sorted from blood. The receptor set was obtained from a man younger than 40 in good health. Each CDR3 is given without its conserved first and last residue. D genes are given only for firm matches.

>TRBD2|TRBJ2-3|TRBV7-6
ASRLAGELTDTQY
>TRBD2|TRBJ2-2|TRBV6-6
ASSYTGGDTGELF
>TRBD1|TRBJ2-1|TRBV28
ASSHTGTGMYEQF
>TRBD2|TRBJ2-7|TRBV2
ASSVAGVEQY
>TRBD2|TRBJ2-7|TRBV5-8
ASSTLRGRVNRYEQY
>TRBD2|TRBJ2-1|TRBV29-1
SVRLAGEGEQF
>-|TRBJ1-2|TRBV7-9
ASSLGGGGYT
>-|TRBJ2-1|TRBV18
ASSPGLTPDNEQF
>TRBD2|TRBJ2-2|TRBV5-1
ASSRGLADTGELF
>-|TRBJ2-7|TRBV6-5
ATTGPYEQY
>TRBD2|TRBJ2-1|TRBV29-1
SVPSSGPYHEQF
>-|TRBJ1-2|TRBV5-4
ASSPRENYGYT
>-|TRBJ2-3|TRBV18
ASSRDEASWTDTQY
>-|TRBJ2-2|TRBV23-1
ASRTTGPHTGELF
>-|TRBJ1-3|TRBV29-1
SVEIRIGQAKY
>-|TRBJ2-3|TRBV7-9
ASSPYGGGSTRNTDTQY
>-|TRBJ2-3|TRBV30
AWSVGLVGADTQY
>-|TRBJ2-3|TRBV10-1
ASSESRDTQY
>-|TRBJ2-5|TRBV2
ASLAYQETQY
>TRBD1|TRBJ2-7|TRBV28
ASSPPGTGSHEQY
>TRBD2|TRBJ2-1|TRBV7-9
ATGGNEQF
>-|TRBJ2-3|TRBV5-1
ASSLVLTVGTDTQY
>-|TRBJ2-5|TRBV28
ASKKGILTQY
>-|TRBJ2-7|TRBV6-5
ASSYSQPHEQY
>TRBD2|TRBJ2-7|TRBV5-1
ASSSGLAGNYEQY
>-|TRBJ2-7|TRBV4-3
ASSQAPPRQASSYEQY